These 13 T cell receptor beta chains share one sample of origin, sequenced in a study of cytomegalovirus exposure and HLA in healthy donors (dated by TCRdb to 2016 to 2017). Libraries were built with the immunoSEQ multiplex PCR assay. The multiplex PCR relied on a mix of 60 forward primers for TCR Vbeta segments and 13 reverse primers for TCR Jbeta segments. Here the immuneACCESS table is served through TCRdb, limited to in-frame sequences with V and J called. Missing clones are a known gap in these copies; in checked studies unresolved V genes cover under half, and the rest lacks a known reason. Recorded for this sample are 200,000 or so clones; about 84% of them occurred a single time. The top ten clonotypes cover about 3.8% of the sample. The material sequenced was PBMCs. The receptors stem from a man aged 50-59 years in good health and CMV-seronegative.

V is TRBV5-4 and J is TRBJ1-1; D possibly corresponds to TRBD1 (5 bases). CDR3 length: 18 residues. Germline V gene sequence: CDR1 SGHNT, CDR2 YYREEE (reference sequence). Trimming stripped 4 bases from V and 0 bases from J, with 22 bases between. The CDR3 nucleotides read TGTGCCAGCAGCACGGGACTCCGGACGGGGTTGGTGAACACTGAAGCTTTCTTT. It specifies CASSTGLRTGLVNTEAFF.

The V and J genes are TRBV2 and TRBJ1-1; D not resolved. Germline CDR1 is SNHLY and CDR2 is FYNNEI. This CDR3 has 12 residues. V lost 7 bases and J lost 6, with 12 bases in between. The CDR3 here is CASNRREPEAFF. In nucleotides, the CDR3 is TGTGCCAGCAACAGACGGGAACCTGAAGCTTTCTTT.

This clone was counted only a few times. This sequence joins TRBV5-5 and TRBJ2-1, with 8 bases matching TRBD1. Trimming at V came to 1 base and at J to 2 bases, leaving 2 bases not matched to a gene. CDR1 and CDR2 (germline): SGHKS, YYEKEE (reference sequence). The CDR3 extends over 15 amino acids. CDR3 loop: CASSLWTGTYNEQFF. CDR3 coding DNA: TGTGCCAGCAGCTTGTGGACAGGGACCTACAATGAGCAGTTCTTC. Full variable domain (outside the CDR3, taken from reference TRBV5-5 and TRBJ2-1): DAGVTQSPTHLIKTRGQQVTLRCSPISGHKSVSWYQQVLGQGPQFIFQYYEKEERGRGNFPDRFSARQFPNYSSELNVNALLLGDSALYLCASSLWTGTYNEQFFGPGTRLTVL.

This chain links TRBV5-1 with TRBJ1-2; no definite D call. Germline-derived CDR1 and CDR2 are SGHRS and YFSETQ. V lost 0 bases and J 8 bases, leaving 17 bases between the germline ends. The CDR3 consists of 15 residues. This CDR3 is CASSLEGGPMEGYTF. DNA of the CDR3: TGCGCCAGCAGCTTGGAAGGCGGCCCTATGGAAGGCTACACCTTC.

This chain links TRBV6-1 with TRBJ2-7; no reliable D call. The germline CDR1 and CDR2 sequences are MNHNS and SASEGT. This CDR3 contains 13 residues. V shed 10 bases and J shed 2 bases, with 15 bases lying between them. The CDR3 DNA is TGTGCCACGGTACCCTCATACGCCTACGAGCAGTACTTC. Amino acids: CATVPSYAYEQYF.

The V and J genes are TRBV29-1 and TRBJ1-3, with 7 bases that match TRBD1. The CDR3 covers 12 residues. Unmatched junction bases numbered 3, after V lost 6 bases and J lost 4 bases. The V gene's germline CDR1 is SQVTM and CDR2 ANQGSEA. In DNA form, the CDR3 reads TGCAGCGTGACAGGGTCGGGAAACACCATATATTTT. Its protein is CSVTGSGNTIYF.

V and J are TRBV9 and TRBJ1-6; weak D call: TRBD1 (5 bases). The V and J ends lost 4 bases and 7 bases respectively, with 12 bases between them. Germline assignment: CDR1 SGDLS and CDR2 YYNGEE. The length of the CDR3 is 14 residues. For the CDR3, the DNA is TGTGCCAGCAGCCCTCAGACAGTGAATTCACCCCTCCACTTT. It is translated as CASSPQTVNSPLHF.

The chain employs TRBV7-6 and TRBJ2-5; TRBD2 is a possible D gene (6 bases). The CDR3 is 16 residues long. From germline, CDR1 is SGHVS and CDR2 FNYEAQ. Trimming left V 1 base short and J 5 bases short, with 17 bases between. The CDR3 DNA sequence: TGTGCCAGCAGCTTAGACTGGTTAGAAGGGAGGGAGACCCAGTACTTC. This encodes CASSLDWLEGRETQYF.

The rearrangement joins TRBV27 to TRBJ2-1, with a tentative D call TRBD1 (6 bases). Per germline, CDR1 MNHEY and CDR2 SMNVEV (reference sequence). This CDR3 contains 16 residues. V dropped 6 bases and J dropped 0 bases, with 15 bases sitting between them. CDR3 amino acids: CASRTETGISYNEQFF. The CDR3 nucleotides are TGTGCCAGCAGGACAGAAACAGGGATCTCCTACAATGAGCAGTTCTTC.

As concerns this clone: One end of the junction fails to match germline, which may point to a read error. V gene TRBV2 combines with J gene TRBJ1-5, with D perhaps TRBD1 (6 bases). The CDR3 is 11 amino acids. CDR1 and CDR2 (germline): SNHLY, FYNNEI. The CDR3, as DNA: TGTGCCAGCAGCAACTACCGGGACATCGTTTTT. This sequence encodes CASSNYRDIVF.

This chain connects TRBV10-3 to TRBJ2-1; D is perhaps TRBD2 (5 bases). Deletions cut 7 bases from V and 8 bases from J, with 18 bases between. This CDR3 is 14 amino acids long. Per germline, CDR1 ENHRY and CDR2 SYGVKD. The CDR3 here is CAIKPALGFHEQFF. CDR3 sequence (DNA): TGTGCCATCAAACCGGCACTAGGTTTCCATGAGCAGTTCTTC.

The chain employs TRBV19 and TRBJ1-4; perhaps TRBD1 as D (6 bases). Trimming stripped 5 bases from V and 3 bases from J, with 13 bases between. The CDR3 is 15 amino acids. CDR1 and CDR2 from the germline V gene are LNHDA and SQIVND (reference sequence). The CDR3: CASSRSPGANEKLFF. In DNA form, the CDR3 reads TGTGCCAGTAGTCGGTCACCAGGGGCTAATGAAAAACTGTTTTTT.

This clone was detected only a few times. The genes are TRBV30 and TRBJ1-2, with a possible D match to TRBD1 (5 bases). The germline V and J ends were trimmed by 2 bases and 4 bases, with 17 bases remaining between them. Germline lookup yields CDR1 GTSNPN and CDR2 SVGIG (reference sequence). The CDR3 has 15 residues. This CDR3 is CAWSPGGRGGYGYTF. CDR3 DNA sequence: TGTGCCTGGAGTCCAGGCGGGCGGGGGGGCTATGGCTACACCTTC.